This is a list of T cell receptor beta chains from one sample in a study of T cell repertoires in cytomegalovirus infection. TCRdb reprocessed the reads via MiXCR and lists one record per CDR3 protein. In the table there are 250,000 or so distinct CDR3 sequences, approximately 17% of which are singletons. Sequenced sample: CD8+ T cells from PBMCs. The receptor set was obtained from a human donor in good health (CMV status not recorded). Some clones in this sample may be carry-over from other donors' samples. CDR3s include the opening cysteine and the closing phenylalanine or tryptophan. The D gene is left open where the match is weak. Clone size appears in some rows only: once, few, many, or a class for an expanded clone.

clone size: few
V gene: TRBV4-1
J gene: TRBJ2-6
D gene: TRBD2
CDR3 protein: CASSQALAGASGANVLTF
CDR3 DNA: TGCGCCAGCAGCCAAGCCCTAGCGGGGGCGTCTGGGGCCAACGTCCTGACTTTC

clone size: many
V gene: TRBV6-1
J gene: TRBJ1-1
D gene: .
CDR3 protein: CASSGDTRNTEAFF
CDR3 DNA: TGTGCCAGCAGTGGCGACACCCGGAACACTGAAGCTTTCTTT

clone size: few
V gene: TRBV4-1
J gene: TRBJ2-7
D gene: TRBD1
CDR3 protein: CASSRGDRGNEQYF
CDR3 DNA: TGCGCCAGCAGCCGGGGGGACAGGGGGAACGAGCAGTACTTC

clone size: few
V gene: TRBV20-1
J gene: TRBJ2-1
D gene: .
CDR3 protein: CSAKTFRTYNEQFF
CDR3 DNA: TGCAGTGCTAAAACTTTTCGGACTTACAATGAGCAGTTCTTC

clone size: .
V gene: TRBV19
J gene: TRBJ1-1
D gene: .
CDR3 protein: CASSIGAGGTEAFF
CDR3 DNA: TGTGCCAGTAGTATCGGTGCAGGAGGGACTGAAGCTTTCTTT

clone size: many
V gene: TRBV6-2/TRBV6-3
J gene: TRBJ1-1
D gene: .
CDR3 protein: CASSYPIDRENTEAFF
CDR3 DNA: TGTGCCAGCAGTTACCCTATCGACAGAGAAAACACTGAAGCTTTCTTT

clone size: few
V gene: TRBV11-2
J gene: TRBJ2-2
D gene: .
CDR3 protein: CASSPHGRDDTGELFF
CDR3 DNA: TGTGCCAGCAGCCCCCACGGTCGGGATGACACCGGGGAGCTGTTTTTT

clone size: .
V gene: TRBV20-1
J gene: TRBJ2-3
D gene: .
CDR3 protein: CSARAASLSTDTQYF
CDR3 DNA: TGCAGTGCTAGAGCAGCGTCGTTAAGCACAGATACGCAGTATTTT

clone size: .
V gene: TRBV20-1
J gene: TRBJ2-7
D gene: .
CDR3 protein: CSAREGRGYEQYF
CDR3 DNA: TGCAGTGCTAGGGAGGGCAGGGGGTACGAGCAGTACTTC

clone size: many
V gene: TRBV5-8
J gene: TRBJ2-1
D gene: .
CDR3 protein: CASSLAGGPAYNEQFF
CDR3 DNA: TGTGCCAGCAGCTTGGCCGGGGGGCCGGCGTACAATGAGCAGTTCTTC

clone size: .
V gene: TRBV7-9
J gene: TRBJ2-7
D gene: .
CDR3 protein: CASSLGQQGRYEQYF
CDR3 DNA: TGTGCCAGCAGCTTAGGTCAACAGGGTCGCTACGAGCAGTACTTC

clone size: .
V gene: TRBV20-1
J gene: TRBJ2-1
D gene: TRBD2
CDR3 protein: CSASWPAGETNEQFF
CDR3 DNA: TGCAGTGCTAGTTGGCCAGCGGGGGAAACCAATGAGCAGTTCTTC

clone size: many
V gene: TRBV7-2
J gene: TRBJ1-5
D gene: .
CDR3 protein: CASSPWGGSNQPQHF
CDR3 DNA: TGTGCCAGCAGCCCATGGGGAGGGAGCAATCAGCCCCAGCATTTT

clone size: .
V gene: TRBV19
J gene: TRBJ1-6
D gene: .
CDR3 protein: CGSGNSPLHF
CDR3 DNA: TGTGGATCCGGCAATTCACCCCTCCACTTT